This passage covers 2 T cell receptor beta chains from one sample sequenced in a study of cytomegalovirus exposure and HLA in healthy donors. Vbeta (60) and Jbeta (13) primers were used in the PCR. The protocol was immunoSEQ multiplex PCR, while the TCRdb copy is restricted to in-frame clones and leaves out a portion. The repertoire holds about 130,000 clones, 60% to 80% seen once, with 2.6% in the top ten. Sequencing used PBMCs. Receptors originate from an older woman in good health and CMV-seropositive.

This clone was counted a few times. The chain carries TRBV5-1 and TRBJ2-3; tentative D call: TRBD2 (5 bases). V was cut by 3 bases and J by 0 bases, with 14 bases left in between. The CDR3 spans 16 residues. CDR1 and CDR2 from the germline V gene are SGHRS and YFSETQ. The chain's CDR3 is CASSSRGRLSTDTQYF. Written as DNA, the CDR3 is TGCGCCAGCAGCTCCCGGGGTAGGCTTAGCACAGATACGCAGTATTTT.

A remark on this clone: At one end, the junction sequence differs from germline, possibly due to a read error. The chain joins TRBV10-3 to TRBJ2-7; 8 nucleotides agree with TRBD1. The CDR3 is 12 amino acids. Looked up from germline, CDR1 is ENHRY and CDR2 is SYGVKD. The CDR3 reads CAVSVQGDEQYF. Here the CDR3 DNA reads TGTGCCGTCAGTGTACAGGGGGACGAGCAGTACTTC.